These 2 T cell receptor beta chains were sequenced from one sample in a study of human T cells and chemical hapten exposure. TCRdb independently ran MiXCR on the RACE reads; one entry per CDR3 protein. Found here are approximately 400,000 distinct CDR3 sequences, about 4.4% of them singletons; the top ten hold 2% to 2.5%. The time point: patch test 1, 2 weeks after DPC sensitization. The sample's treatment: therapeutic diphenylcyclopropenone sensitization with weekly scalp DPC. Sequences were derived from whole blood, sampled in connection with sensitization to the hapten diphenylcyclopropenone (DPC). Source of these receptors: a woman aged 50 to 60 with alopecia areata. Some clones in this sample may be carry-over from other donors' samples.

This clonotype was counted a few times. This rearrangement joins TRBV5-7 to TRBJ2-3, with 9 nucleotides matching TRBD1. TRBV5-7 falls under the ORF class, with uncertain function. J lost 2 bases, V lost 5 bases, and 9 bases had no gene match. The CDR3 spans 16 residues. The DNA for the CDR3 is TGTGCCAGCAGGCTTTACGGGACAGGGCCCACAGATACGCAGTATTTT. This translates into CASRLYGTGPTDTQYF.

In its sample, this clonotype was seen many times. The chain couples TRBV4-3 to TRBJ1-4; D unclear. This CDR3 has 14 amino acids. The V and J ends lost 4 bases and 2 bases respectively, with 8 bases between them. Germline CDR1 LGHNA, CDR2 YSLEER. The CDR3 sequence is CASSRVETNEKLFF. CDR3 nucleotides: TGCGCCAGCAGCCGAGTGGAGACTAATGAAAAACTGTTTTTT.